This TCR beta chain is from a study of T cells after yellow fever vaccination. The CDR3 length is 12 residues. Germline CDR1 is MGHDK and CDR2 is SYGVNS. V was pared by 8 bases and J by 4 bases, with 12 bases between. TCRdb independently ran MiXCR on the 5' RACE reads; one entry per CDR3 protein. Of some 200,000 distinct CDR3 sequences detected, 3% to 3.5% appear once; the ten largest clones hold less than 3.5%. This clonotype was counted ten times or more. The chain couples TRBV25-1 to TRBJ2-7; perhaps TRBD2 as D (6 bases). Specimen: CD4+ T cells sorted from PBMCs, collected 10 days after the yellow fever booster vaccination. This TCR was recovered from a young man who received the YFV17D yellow fever vaccine. The CDR3 protein is CASGQGLYEQYF. CDR3 DNA: TGTGCCAGCGGCCAGGGACTTTACGAGCAGTACTTC.